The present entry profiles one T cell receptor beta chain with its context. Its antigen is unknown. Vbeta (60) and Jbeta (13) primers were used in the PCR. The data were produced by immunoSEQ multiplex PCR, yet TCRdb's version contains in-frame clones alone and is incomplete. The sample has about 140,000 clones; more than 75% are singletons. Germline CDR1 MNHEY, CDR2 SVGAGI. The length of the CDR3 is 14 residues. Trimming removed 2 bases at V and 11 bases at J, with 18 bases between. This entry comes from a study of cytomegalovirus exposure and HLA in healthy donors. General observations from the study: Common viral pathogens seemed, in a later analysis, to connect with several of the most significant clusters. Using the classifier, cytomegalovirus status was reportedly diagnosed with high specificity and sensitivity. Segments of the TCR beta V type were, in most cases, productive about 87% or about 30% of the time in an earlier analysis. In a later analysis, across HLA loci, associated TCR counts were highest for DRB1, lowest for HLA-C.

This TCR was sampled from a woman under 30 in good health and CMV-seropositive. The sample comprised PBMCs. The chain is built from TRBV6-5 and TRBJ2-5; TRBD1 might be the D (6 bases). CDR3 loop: CASSYVGQPKEQYF. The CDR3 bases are TGTGCCAGCAGTTACGTCGGACAGCCTAAGGAGCAGTACTTC.